This TCR beta chain was identified in a study of T cell changes during pregnancy in multiple sclerosis. Sequencing was performed with immunoSEQ multiplex PCR; in TCRdb, only in-frame clones are kept and a portion is missing. The sample lists fewer than 95,000 clones, about 93% occurring once. CDR1 and CDR2 (germline): SEHNR, FQNEAQ (reference sequence). V was clipped by 5 bases and J by 4 bases, with 5 bases between them. The CDR3 loop spans 11 amino acids. This clone was counted once. The receptor was isolated from a female donor with multiple sclerosis, enrolled in a pregnancy study. The rearrangement links TRBV7-9 to TRBJ2-5, with D unresolved. The input for sequencing was peripheral blood, taken in the first trimester of pregnancy. CDR3 nucleotides: TGTGCCAGCAGCCCACTAGAGACCCAGTACTTC. Amino acids: CASSPLETQYF. Complete variable domain (other parts from reference TRBV7-9 and TRBJ2-5): DTGVSQNPRHKITKRGQNVTFRCDPISEHNRLYWYRQTLGQGPEFLTYFQNEAQLEKSRLLSDRFSAERPKGSFSTLEIQRTEQGDSAMYLCASSPLETQYFGPGTRLLVL.